The 20 T cell receptor delta chains below all came from one sample that was sequenced in a study of γδ T cells in repeated Plasmodium falciparum infection. TCRdb re-called the multiplex PCR reads using CATT. The sample lists approximately 90,000 delta-chain clones, 0.9% to 1% occurring once. Gammadelta T cells were flow-sorted from PBMC into Vgamma9/Vdelta2+ and Vdelta2-negative populations for bulk analysis. Sequencing was done on a sample of gamma-delta T cells from blood. The receptor set was obtained from a pool of human donors (malaria-infected and uninfected, not separated).

The sample holds a few counts of this clone. TCRdb has a much larger clone's protein, which differs at residue 3 from the translation of this DNA, likely because of a read error; what is shown is the protein translated from the DNA. J is TRDJ1 and V is TRDV1, with 9 bases fitting TRDD3. This CDR3 contains 26 residues. The germline V gene has CDR1 TSWWSYY and CDR2 QGS. In DNA form, the CDR3 reads TGTGCTCGTGGGGACACTCTCTTTGGGGCTACAGGGCCCGATTACTGGGGGAGAGGGTACACCGATAAACTCATCTTT. The encoded protein is CARGDTLFGATGPDYWGRGYTDKLIF.

Comments on this clone: TCRdb's protein, taken from a much larger clone, differs from this DNA's translation at residue 16, likely owing to a read error; the protein displayed comes from the DNA. The V call is TRDV1, the J call TRDJ1; either TRDD2 or TRDD3 may fit D (7 bases each). Germline values: CDR1 TSWWSYY, CDR2 QGS. The CDR3 extends over 20 amino acids. The CDR3 sequence: CALGDNFLVGWGTHTGKLIF. CDR3 sequence (DNA): TGTGCTCTTGGGGACAACTTCCTAGTTGGGTGGGGGACCCACACCGGTAAACTCATCTTT.

Remarks on this clone: TCRdb's protein for this DNA is that of a much larger clone and differs from the translation at residue 15, likely a read error; the protein shown is the DNA translation. The V gene is TRDV1, the J gene TRDJ1; 13 bases fit TRDD3. The CDR3 runs to 22 residues. The germline V gene has CDR1 TSWWSYY and CDR2 QGS. The CDR3 here is CALGELRRYWGIRYHNTDKLIF. The DNA for the CDR3 is TGTGCTCTTGGGGAACTACGGCGATACTGGGGGATACGCTATCATAACACCGATAAGCTCATCTTT.

This clone was recorded at least ten times. TCRdb's listed protein matches a much larger clone and diverges from this DNA's translation at residue 10, likely through a read error; the protein shown comes from the DNA. This chain uses TRDV2 with TRDJ2, with D possibly TRDD3 on 6 matching bases. No J gene is reported in TCRdb; it was inferred here by comparing the DNA with germline. Germline lookup yields CDR1 GEAIGNYY and CDR2 EKD. The CDR3 covers 17 residues. Deletions cut 0 bases from V and 3 bases from J, with 16 bases between. This chain's CDR3 is CACDTVLGTDLTAQLFF. CDR3 nucleotides: TGTGCCTGTGACACCGTACTGGGAACGGACCTGACAGCACAACTCTTCTTT.

Many counts were recorded for this clone. The protein TCRdb lists belongs to a much larger clone and differs from this DNA's translation at residue 13, which points to a read error; the protein shown is made from the DNA. The CDR3 here is CALGELTGGTDKPIF. The DNA for the CDR3 is TGTGCTCTTGGGGAACTTACCGGGGGTACCGATAAACCCATCTTT. The rearrangement joins TRDV1 to TRDJ1, with a weak D call TRDD3 (5 bases). The CDR3 consists of 15 residues. Germline V gene lookup returns CDR1 TSWWSYY and CDR2 QGS.

This clone is medium-sized (0.01 to 0.1%). The same CDR3 arises from other DNA sequences in this sample as well. V and J are TRDV1 and TRDJ1; D is possibly TRDD3 (8 bases). This CDR3 region has 18 residues. Germline V lookup: CDR1 TSWWSYY, CDR2 QGS. V was pared by 3 bases and J by 8 bases, with 28 bases between. As DNA, the CDR3 is TGTGCTCTTGGGGATCGCAATTCCTACAAGGGCTGGGGGACCAAACTCATCTTT. The encoded protein is CALGDRNSYKGWGTKLIF.

V is TRDV2 and J is TRDJ3, with 13 bases that match TRDD3. No J gene is reported in TCRdb; it was inferred here by comparing the DNA with germline. Germline loops: CDR1 GEAIGNYY, CDR2 EKD. V shed 4 bases, J shed 0 bases, and the junction held 17 bases outside the gene matches. The CDR3 loop spans 23 amino acids. The CDR3 DNA reads TGTGCCTGTGATAAACTGGGGGATACGGTACCCACCCCGAGCTCCTGGGACACCCGACAGATGTTTTTC. Amino acid sequence: CACDKLGDTVPTPSSWDTRQMFF.

The sample holds a few counts of this clone. This DNA's translation differs at residue 10 from TCRdb's protein, which comes from a much larger clone; a read error is likely, and the protein shown is translated from the DNA. The chain couples TRDV2 to TRDJ2, with 8 positions matching TRDD3. The J gene comes from matching the DNA to germline here; TCRdb lacks it. The CDR3 is 18 amino acids. The J segment lost 2 bases and the V segment lost 3 bases, leaving 13 bases of the junction unmatched. CDR1 is GEAIGNYY, CDR2 EKD, per germline. The CDR3 loop reads CACDACHWGVHLTAQLFF. CDR3 bases: TGTGCCTGTGACGCCTGTCACTGGGGGGTACACTTGACAGCACAACTCTTCTTT.

This clone was counted only a few times. The TCRdb protein, from a much larger clone, departs from this DNA's translation at residue 5, likely by read error; the protein shown derives from the DNA. The V and J genes are TRDV1 and TRDJ1, with D perhaps TRDD2 (8 bases). Because TCRdb records no J gene, it was assigned here through a match of the DNA to germline. Germline values: CDR1 TSWWSYY, CDR2 QGS. The CDR3 has 22 amino acids. Trimming stripped 4 bases from V and 0 bases from J, with 33 bases between. The CDR3 coding sequence is TGTGCTCTTGGGGGGGAGACTTCCTACCTGAGCTGGGGGCTTCGGTACACCGATAAACTCATCTTT. It is translated as CALGGETSYLSWGLRYTDKLIF.

At least ten counts were recorded for this clone. TCRdb lists the protein of a much larger clone for this DNA, which differs at residue 5, so this is likely a read error; the protein given here is translated from the DNA itself. V usage is TRDV2 and J usage is TRDJ1; 7 bases map to TRDD3. The J gene, left out of TCRdb, was set here by checking the DNA against germline. Germline assignment: CDR1 GEAIGNYY and CDR2 EKD. With 3 bases clipped from V and 4 bases from J, the junction kept 19 bases outside the gene matches. The CDR3 totals 18 residues. CDR3 loop: CACDAIGGVKKEIDKLIF. The DNA of the CDR3 is TGTGCCTGTGACGCGATTGGGGGAGTCAAAAAAGAAATCGATAAACTCATCTTT.

This clone has a handful of counts. TCRdb records a much larger clone's protein for this DNA, with a difference at residue 12 that likely arises from a read error; the protein given is the translation of the DNA. J is TRDJ1 and V is TRDV1; 7 bases match TRDD3. Germline loops: CDR1 TSWWSYY, CDR2 QGS. The CDR3 runs to 18 residues. Trimming cost V 2 bases and J 7 bases; bases outside gene matches: 19. DNA of the CDR3: TGTGCTCTTGGGGAAACGCAGGAACTACTGGGGAATACCCTTAAACTCATCTTT. It yields the protein CALGETQELLGNTLKLIF.

Details on this clone: This DNA's translation and the protein TCRdb lists, from a much larger clone, do not match at residue 3, likely due to a read error; the protein shown is translated from the DNA. The chain combines TRDV1 with TRDJ1; 8 nucleotides agree with TRDD3. Germline matching of the DNA provided the J gene here, since TCRdb leaves it blank. Germline V lookup: CDR1 TSWWSYY, CDR2 QGS. The CDR3 sequence is 19 residues long. CDR3 bases: TGTGCTCCTGGGGACCTAGGGACGGGGATACACCCGTACACCGATAAACTCATCTTT. Protein sequence: CAPGDLGTGIHPYTDKLIF.

Details on this clone: TCRdb has a much larger clone's protein, which differs at residue 14 from the translation of this DNA, likely because of a read error; what is shown is the protein translated from the DNA. There is no J gene call, but TRDV1 is given as the V gene; the tabulated D call, TRDD3, remains unverified against the DNA. Germline loops: CDR1 TSWWSYY, CDR2 QGS. This CDR3 has 16 amino acids. The CDR3 loop is CALGHNEGWGVREPIF. The CDR3 DNA follows: TGTGCTCTTGGGCACAATGAAGGCTGGGGGGTTAGGGAACCCATCTTT.

Regarding this clone: A much more abundant neighbour one base away suggests this may be a read error. Other DNA sequences of this sample code for an identical CDR3. The rearrangement links TRDV1 to TRDJ1; 9 bases are shared with TRDD3. Germline CDR1 TSWWSYY, CDR2 QGS. The junction had 27 bases not matched to a gene; V was cut back by 3 bases and J by 1 base. The CDR3 is 23 amino acids. The CDR3 DNA reads as TGTGCTCTTGGGGACCCCGCGAACCGGGACTGGGGGACTCCTCTAAAGTGCACCGATAAACTCATCTTT. It codes for CALGDPANRDWGTPLKCTDKLIF.

As to this clone: TCRdb shows a much larger clone's protein in place of this DNA's translation, and the two differ at residue 7, likely through a read error; the protein shown is translated from the DNA. This chain connects TRDV1 to TRDJ3; possibly TRDD2 for D (5 bases). The V gene's germline CDR1 is TSWWSYY and CDR2 QGS. Deletions cut 1 base from V and 1 base from J, with 20 bases between. This CDR3 region has 21 residues. Here the CDR3 DNA reads TGTGCTCTTGGGGAACAAAGCCACTTTCCTGAGGAATCCTGGGACACCCGACAGATGTTTTTC. Translated: CALGEQSHFPEESWDTRQMFF.

This clone was found many times. Other DNA sequences in the same sample also yield this CDR3. The V gene is TRDV2, the J gene TRDJ1, with TRDD3 matching over 7 bases. The J gene, not given by TCRdb, was assigned here from a germline match of the nucleotide sequence. The length of the CDR3 is 15 residues. The V segment lost 2 bases and the J segment 2 bases; nucleotides outside the gene matches: 7. Germline V gene data show CDR1 as GEAIGNYY and CDR2 as EKD. CDR3 sequence: CACDRLAGDTDKLIF. The CDR3 coding sequence is TGTGCCTGTGACAGGTTGGCGGGGGATACCGATAAACTCATCTTT.

This clone appeared many times. The protein given by TCRdb reflects a much larger clone and differs at residue 3 from this DNA's translation, likely from a read error; the protein shown is the DNA's translation. The chain joins TRDV2 to TRDJ1; 9 nucleotides agree with TRDD3. This CDR3 is built from 14 residues. The germline CDR1 and CDR2 sequences are GEAIGNYY and EKD. CDR3 DNA sequence: TGTGCCCGTGACCCTGGGGGATACACCGATAAACTCATCTTT. Protein: CARDPGGYTDKLIF.

This clone came up a few times. TCRdb's protein for this DNA is that of a much larger clone and differs from the translation at residue 6, likely a read error; the protein shown is the DNA translation. The chain couples TRDV1 to TRDJ1; 10 bases are a match to TRDD3. This CDR3 is built from 21 residues. With V trimmed by 3 bases and J by 4 bases, 23 bases remained unmatched. The V gene's germline CDR1 is TSWWSYY and CDR2 QGS. CDR3 protein: CALGDARGYWGITRDDDKLIF. DNA of the CDR3: TGTGCTCTTGGGGATGCTAGGGGGTACTGGGGGATCACGCGGGATGACGATAAACTCATCTTT.

As to this clone: TCRdb's protein for this DNA is that of a much larger clone and differs from the translation at residue 15, likely a read error; the protein shown is the DNA translation. The V and J genes are TRDV2 and TRDJ1; 12 bases line up with TRDD3. Germline matching of the DNA provided the J gene here, since TCRdb leaves it blank. This CDR3 spans 18 amino acids. From germline, CDR1 is GEAIGNYY and CDR2 EKD. CDR3 bases: TGTGCCTGTGACAACCTGGGGGATACGCCCCCCCACACCGATAGACTCATCTTT. It encodes CACDNLGDTPPHTDRLIF.

Concerning this clone: The protein that TCRdb holds for this DNA derives from a much larger clone and differs from the translated DNA at residues 7 and 16, which likely indicates a read error; the protein shown here is translated from the DNA. The genes are TRDV1 and TRDJ2, with 8 bases fitting TRDD3. Germline CDR1 reads TSWWSYY; CDR2 reads QGS. This CDR3 region has 19 residues. CDR3 loop: CALGELGRPGDTVTAKLFF. The DNA for the CDR3 is TGTGCTCTTGGGGAACTAGGTCGTCCTGGGGATACAGTCACAGCAAAACTCTTCTTT.